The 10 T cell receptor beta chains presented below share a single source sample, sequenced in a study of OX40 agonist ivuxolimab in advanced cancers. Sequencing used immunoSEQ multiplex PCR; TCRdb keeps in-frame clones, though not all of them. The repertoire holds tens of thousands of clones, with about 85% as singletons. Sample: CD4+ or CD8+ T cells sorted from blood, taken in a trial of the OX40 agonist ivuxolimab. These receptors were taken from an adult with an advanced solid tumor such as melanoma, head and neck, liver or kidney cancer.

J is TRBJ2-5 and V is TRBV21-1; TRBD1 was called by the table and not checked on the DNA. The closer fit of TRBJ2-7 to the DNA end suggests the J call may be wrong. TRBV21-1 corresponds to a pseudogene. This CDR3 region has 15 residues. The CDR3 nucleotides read TGTGCCAGCAGCAACTCAAGGGGGTCGTCCTACGAGCAGTACTTC. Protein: CASSNSRGSSYEQYF.

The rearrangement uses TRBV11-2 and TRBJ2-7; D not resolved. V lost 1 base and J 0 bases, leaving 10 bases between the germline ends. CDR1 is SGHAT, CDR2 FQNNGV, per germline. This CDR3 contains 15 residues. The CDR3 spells CASSLGATSSYEQYF. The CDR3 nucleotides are TGTGCCAGCAGCTTAGGGGCTACTTCCTCCTACGAGCAGTACTTC.

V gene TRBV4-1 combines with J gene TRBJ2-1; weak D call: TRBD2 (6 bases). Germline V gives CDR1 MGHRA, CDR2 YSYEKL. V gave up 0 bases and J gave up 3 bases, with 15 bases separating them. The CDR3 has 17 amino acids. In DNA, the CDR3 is TGCGCCAGCAGCCAAGATAATGGGACTCCCGTCTACAATGAGCAGTTCTTC. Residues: CASSQDNGTPVYNEQFF.

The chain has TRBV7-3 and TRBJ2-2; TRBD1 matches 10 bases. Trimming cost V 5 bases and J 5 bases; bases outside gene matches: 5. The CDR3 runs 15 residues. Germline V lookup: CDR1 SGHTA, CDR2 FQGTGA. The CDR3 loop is CASSRQGARTGELFF. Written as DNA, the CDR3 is TGTGCCAGCAGCAGACAGGGGGCGCGAACCGGGGAGCTGTTTTTT.

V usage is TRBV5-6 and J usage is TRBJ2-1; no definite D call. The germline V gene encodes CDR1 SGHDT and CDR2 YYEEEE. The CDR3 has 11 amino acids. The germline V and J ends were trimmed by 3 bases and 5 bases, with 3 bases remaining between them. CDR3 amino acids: CASSWDNEQFF. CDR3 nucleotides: TGTGCCAGCAGCTGGGACAATGAGCAGTTCTTC.

The CDR3 reads CASSQGVGGLDEQFF. CDR3 bases: TGTGCCAGCAGCCAAGGGGTAGGGGGTTTAGATGAGCAGTTCTTC. The rearrangement links TRBV14 to TRBJ2-1, with a tentative D call TRBD1 (6 bases). Germline V lookup: CDR1 SGHDN, CDR2 FVKESK. The CDR3 is 15 residues long. V was clipped by 1 base and J by 8 bases, with 15 bases between them.

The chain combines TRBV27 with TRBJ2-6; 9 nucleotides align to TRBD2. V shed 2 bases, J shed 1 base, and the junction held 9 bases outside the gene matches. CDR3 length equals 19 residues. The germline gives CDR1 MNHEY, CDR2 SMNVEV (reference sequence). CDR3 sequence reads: CASSLGSLAGLSGANVLTF. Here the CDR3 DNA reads TGTGCCAGCAGTTTAGGTTCGCTAGCGGGACTATCTGGGGCCAACGTCCTGACTTTC.

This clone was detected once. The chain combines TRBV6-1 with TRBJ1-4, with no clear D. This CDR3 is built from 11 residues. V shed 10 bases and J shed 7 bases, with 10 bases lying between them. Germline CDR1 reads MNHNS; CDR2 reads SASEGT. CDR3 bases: TGTGCCACCCAGTTTGGTGAAAAACTGTTTTTT. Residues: CATQFGEKLFF.

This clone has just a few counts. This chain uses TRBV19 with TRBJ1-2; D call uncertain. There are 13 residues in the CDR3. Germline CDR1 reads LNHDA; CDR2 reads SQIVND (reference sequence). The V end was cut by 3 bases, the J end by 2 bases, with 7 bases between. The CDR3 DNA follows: TGTGCCAGTAGTATTCTGACGAACTATGGCTACACCTTC. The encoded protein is CASSILTNYGYTF.

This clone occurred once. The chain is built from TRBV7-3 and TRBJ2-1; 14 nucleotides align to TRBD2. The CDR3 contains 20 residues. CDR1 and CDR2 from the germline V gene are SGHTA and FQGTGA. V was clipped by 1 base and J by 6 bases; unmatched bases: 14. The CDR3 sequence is CASSLRPAFLTSGRANEQFF. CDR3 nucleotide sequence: TGTGCCAGCAGCTTAAGGCCTGCTTTTCTGACTAGCGGGAGGGCCAATGAGCAGTTCTTC.